This T cell receptor beta chain appears in the sequencing data of a study of blood T cell repertoires in COVID-19 (dated by TCRdb to the early 2020s). At the level of the whole study: Collaborator samples came from the United States, Italy and Spain and covered acute and convalescent phases of COVID-19. The prospective study material was composed of cDNA or gDNA derived from T cells, B-cell-depleted T cells, or PBMCs. The dataset comprised deeply sampled blood TCRbeta repertoires from subjects exposed to, actively infected with, or recovered from COVID-19. The repertoires were made available in a free public database intended to serve as a resource for research on the immune response to SARS-CoV-2. The samples were drawn from the first 160 participants of the ongoing ImmuneRACE study and from 950 to 1,500 subjects provided by 6 global collaborators. The sample metadata nearly always contained a de-identified subject ID, COVID-19 status, age in years and sex. HLA class I and class II types, where available, came from metadata supplied by the sample provider rather than from assay-based typing. General findings and caveats noted by the study authors: The amount of clinical and demographic metadata varied by source and participant and was provided uncurated.

TCRbeta CDR3 regions were amplified from genomic DNA using the immunoSEQ Assay, a bias-controlled multiplex PCR. For the original study's pipeline: Nucleated cell counts per sample were estimated from amplification of reference gene primers within the assay. To quantify the absolute abundance of each unique TCRbeta CDR3 rearrangement, sequence reads were collapsed and filtered. For each sample, productive Simpson clonality was calculated by taking the square root of Simpson's diversity index across productive rearrangements. This is the immuneACCESS table as TCRdb keeps it, with only in-frame sequences that have V and J called. A part of the clones is gone; compared with another copy, unresolved V genes explain less than half, and the rest is unexplained. D and trimming come from the DNA, and the V and J calls and clone size come from that table. This sample has around 460,000 clones in its table, and around 90% of those were observed once. 0.7% to 0.85% of the sample is taken by the ten largest.

CDR1 and CDR2 are read off the germline V gene as MRHNA and SNTAGT. Trimming leaves V shorter by 5 bases and J shorter by 3 bases, with the junction holding 2 bases beyond the gene matches. CDR3 length: 14 amino acids, cysteine to phenylalanine. CDR3 DNA is the only sequence kept; it has 42 bases, read in frame from the first base. One collaborating source in Seattle enrolled patients during active infection and followed them longitudinally through the course of disease. Whole blood was collected in K2EDTA tubes by collaborating institutions according to the institutions' own protocols. Collaborator samples were shipped for TCRbeta analysis as frozen whole blood, isolated PBMCs, or DNA extracted from either sample type. In the case of this clone: This receptor's antigen is unknown. The sample holds no much larger clone one base away, and base qualities are not on file.

Sequencing input: peripheral blood. This receptor was obtained from a young man with COVID-19, enrolled during active disease. The chain couples TRBV6-4 to TRBJ2-2, with 8 bases matching TRBD1. The DNA sequence reads TGTGCCAGCAGTCTACAGGGGGACACCGGGGAGCTGTTTTTT. Its protein reads: CASSLQGDTGELFF.